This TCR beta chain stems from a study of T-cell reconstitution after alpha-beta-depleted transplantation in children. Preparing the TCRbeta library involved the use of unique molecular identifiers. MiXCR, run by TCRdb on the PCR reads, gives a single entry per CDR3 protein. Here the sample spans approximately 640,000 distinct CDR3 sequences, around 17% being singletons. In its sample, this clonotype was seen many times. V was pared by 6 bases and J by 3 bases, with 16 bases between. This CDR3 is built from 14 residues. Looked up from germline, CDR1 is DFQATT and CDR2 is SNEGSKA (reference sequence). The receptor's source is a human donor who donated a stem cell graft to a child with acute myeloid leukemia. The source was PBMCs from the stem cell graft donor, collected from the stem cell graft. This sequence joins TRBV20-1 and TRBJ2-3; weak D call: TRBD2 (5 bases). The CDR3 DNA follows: TGCAGTGCACCGAGGGCAGGAAAAACAGATACGCAGTATTTT. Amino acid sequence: CSAPRAGKTDTQYF.